A single T cell receptor beta chain is shown here with its context. Its antigen is as yet unknown. The junction and the germline gene differ at one end; a read error may be behind it. The sample originates from a study of cytomegalovirus exposure and HLA in healthy donors. The PCR was carried out with 60 Vbeta primers and 13 Jbeta primers. Only in-frame clones appear in the TCRdb table, and some are missing; sequencing was by immunoSEQ multiplex PCR. The sample shows some 200,000 clones, 60% to 80% of them seen only once. Study-wide results and limits: In a later analysis, V- and J-gene trimming of beta chains associated with a DCLRE1C missense variant, replicated independently.

The CDR3 consists of 15 residues. Germline lookup yields CDR1 SSHAT and CDR2 FNYEAQ (reference sequence). Sequenced sample: PBMCs. This receptor was taken from a man younger than 35 in good health and CMV-seronegative. The chain couples TRBV7-7 to TRBJ2-7; 7 bases are a match to TRBD2. DNA of the CDR3: TGTGCTAGCAGCCCTGGGGCTAGCGGAACCTACGAGCAGTACTTC. Amino acid sequence: CASSPGASGTYEQYF.